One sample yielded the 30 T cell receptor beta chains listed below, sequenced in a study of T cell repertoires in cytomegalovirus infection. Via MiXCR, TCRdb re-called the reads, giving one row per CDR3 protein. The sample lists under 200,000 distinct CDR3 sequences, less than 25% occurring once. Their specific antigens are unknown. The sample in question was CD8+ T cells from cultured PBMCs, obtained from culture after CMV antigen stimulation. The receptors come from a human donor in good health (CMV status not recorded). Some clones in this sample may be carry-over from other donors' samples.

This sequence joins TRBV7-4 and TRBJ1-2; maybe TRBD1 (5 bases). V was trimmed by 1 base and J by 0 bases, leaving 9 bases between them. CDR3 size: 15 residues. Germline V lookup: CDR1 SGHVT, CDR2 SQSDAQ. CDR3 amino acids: CASSLVGQTNYGYTF. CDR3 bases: TGTGCCAGCAGCTTAGTTGGACAAACTAACTATGGCTACACCTTC.

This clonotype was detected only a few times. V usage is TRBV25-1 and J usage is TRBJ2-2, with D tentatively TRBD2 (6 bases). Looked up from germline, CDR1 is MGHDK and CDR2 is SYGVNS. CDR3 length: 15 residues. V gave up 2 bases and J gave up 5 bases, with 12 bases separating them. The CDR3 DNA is TGTGCCAGCAGTGAAAATGCAGGGAGGACCGGGGAGCTGTTTTTT. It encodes CASSENAGRTGELFF.

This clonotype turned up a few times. CDR3 nucleotide sequence: TGTGCCAGCAGCTTAGCGCCACGGGGTGAAGCTTTCTTT. Translating it yields CASSLAPRGEAFF. This chain uses TRBV7-8 with TRBJ1-1; no firm D call. The germline V gene encodes CDR1 SGHVS and CDR2 FQNEAQ. The ends were cut back, 0 bases at V and 7 bases at J, with 9 bases in the middle. The CDR3 contains 13 residues.

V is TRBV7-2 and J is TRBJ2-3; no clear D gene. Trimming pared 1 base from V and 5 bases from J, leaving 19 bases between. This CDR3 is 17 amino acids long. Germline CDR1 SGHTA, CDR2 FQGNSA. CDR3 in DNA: TGTGCCAGCAGCTTAGTGCTTAATGTGCCAGCCAGAGATACGCAGTATTTT. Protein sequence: CASSLVLNVPARDTQYF.

CDR3 nucleotide sequence: TGTGCCAGCAGCTTAGACGGGGGGGGCACAGATACGCAGTATTTT. Encoded protein: CASSLDGGGTDTQYF. This chain uses TRBV7-2 with TRBJ2-3, with 8 bases aligning to TRBD2. CDR1 SGHTA and CDR2 FQGNSA come from the germline V gene. V was pared by 1 base and J by 1 base, with 1 base of the junction left unmatched. The CDR3 loop spans 15 amino acids.

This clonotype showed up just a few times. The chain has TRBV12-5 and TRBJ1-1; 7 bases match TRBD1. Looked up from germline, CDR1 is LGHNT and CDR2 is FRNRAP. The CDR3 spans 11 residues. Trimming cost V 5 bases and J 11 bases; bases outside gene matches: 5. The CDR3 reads CASGTGQAAFF. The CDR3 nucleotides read TGTGCTAGTGGTACCGGACAGGCGGCTTTCTTT.

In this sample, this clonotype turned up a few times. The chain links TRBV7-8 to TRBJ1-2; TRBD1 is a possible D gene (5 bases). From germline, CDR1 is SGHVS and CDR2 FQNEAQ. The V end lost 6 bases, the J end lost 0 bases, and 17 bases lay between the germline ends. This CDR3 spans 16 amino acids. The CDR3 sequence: CASSPGGTPTNYGYTF. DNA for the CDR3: TGTGCCAGCAGTCCCGGGGGTACTCCGACTAACTATGGCTACACCTTC.

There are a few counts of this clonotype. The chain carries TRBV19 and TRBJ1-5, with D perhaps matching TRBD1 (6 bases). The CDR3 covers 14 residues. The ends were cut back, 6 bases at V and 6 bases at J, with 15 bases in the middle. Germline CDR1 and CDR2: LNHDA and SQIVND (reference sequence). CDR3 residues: CASRTGGLGQPQHF. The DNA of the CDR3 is TGTGCCAGTAGGACTGGGGGGCTAGGTCAGCCCCAGCATTTT.

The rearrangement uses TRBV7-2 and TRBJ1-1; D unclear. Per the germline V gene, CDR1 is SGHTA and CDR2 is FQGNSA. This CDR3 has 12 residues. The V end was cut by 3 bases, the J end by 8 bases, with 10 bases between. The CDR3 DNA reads TGTGCCAGCAGCTTTTCGACGACGGAAGCTTTCTTT. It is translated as CASSFSTTEAFF. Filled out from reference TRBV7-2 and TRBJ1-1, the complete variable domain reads GAGVSQSPSNKVTEKGKDVELRCDPISGHTALYWYRQSLGQGLEFLIYFQGNSAPDKSGLPSDRFSAERTGGSVSTLTIQRTQQEDSAVYLCASSFSTTEAFFGQGTRLTVV.

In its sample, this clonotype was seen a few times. The CDR3 DNA sequence: TGCGCCAGCCTAGGGGCCACTAACACCGGGGAGCTGTTTTTT. This sequence encodes CASLGATNTGELFF. The genes are TRBV5-1 and TRBJ2-2, with D maybe TRBD1 (5 bases). The germline V gene encodes CDR1 SGHRS and CDR2 YFSETQ. The CDR3 is 14 amino acids. The V end was cut by 7 bases, the J end by 2 bases, with 12 bases between. Looking up the rest from reference TRBV5-1 and TRBJ2-2 gives the full variable domain: KAGVTQTPRYLIKTRGQQVTLSCSPISGHRSVSWYQQTPGQGLQFLFEYFSETQRNKGNFPGRFSGRQFSNSRSEMNVSTLELGDSALYLCASLGATNTGELFFGEGSRLTVL.

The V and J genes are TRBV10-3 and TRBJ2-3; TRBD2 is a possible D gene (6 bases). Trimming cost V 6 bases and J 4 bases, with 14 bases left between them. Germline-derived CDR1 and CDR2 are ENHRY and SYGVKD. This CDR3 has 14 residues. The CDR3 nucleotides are TGTGCCATCAGGCGGGACGGGGCTCCAGATACGCAGTATTTT. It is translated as CAIRRDGAPDTQYF.

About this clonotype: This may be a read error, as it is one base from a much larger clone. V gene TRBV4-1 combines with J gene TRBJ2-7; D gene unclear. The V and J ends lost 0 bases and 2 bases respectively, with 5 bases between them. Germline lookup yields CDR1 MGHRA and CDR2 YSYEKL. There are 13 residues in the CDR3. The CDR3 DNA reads TGCGCCAGCAGCCAAGATGGGACCTACGAGCAGTACTTC. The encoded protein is CASSQDGTYEQYF.

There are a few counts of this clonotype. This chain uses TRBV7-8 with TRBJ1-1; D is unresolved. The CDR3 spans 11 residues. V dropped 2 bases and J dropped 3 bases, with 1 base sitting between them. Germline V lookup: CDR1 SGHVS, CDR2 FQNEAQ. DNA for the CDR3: TGTGCCAGCAGCTTATACACTGAAGCTTTCTTT. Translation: CASSLYTEAFF.

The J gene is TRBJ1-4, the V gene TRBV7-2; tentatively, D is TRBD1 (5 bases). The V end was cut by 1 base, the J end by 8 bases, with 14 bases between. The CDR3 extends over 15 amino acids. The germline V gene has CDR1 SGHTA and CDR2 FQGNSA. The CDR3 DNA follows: TGTGCCAGCAGCTTAGGGGGCTGGGGGGGGGAAAAACTGTTTTTT. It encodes CASSLGGWGGEKLFF.

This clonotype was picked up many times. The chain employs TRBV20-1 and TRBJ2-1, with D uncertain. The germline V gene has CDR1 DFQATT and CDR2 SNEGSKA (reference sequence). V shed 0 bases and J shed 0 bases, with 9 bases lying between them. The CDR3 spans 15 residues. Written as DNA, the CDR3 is TGCAGTGCTAGAGATTTCTTTAACTCCTACAATGAGCAGTTCTTC. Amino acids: CSARDFFNSYNEQFF.

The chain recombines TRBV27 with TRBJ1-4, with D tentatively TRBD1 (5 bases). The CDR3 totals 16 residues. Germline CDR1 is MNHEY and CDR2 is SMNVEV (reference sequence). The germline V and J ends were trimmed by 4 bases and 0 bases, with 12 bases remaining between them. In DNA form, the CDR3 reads TGTGCCAGCAGTTCTTGGGACGCTGCAACTAATGAAAAACTGTTTTTT. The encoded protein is CASSSWDAATNEKLFF.

The CDR3 DNA sequence: TGTGCCAGCAGTTTGAAGGCTCGAGCGGCTAATGAAAAACTGTTTTTT. Its translation: CASSLKARAANEKLFF. This chain connects TRBV28 to TRBJ1-4; no clear D gene. This CDR3 has 16 residues. Germline V gene sequence: CDR1 MDHEN, CDR2 SYDVKM. V lost 3 bases and J 3 bases, leaving 14 bases between the germline ends.

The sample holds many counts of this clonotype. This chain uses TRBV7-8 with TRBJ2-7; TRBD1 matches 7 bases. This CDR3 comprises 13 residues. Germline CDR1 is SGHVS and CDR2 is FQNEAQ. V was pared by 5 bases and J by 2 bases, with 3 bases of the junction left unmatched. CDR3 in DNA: TGTGCCAGCAGCCCTCAGGGGGCCTACGAGCAGTACTTC. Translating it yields CASSPQGAYEQYF. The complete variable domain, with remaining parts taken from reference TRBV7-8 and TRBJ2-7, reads GAGVSQSPRYKVAKRGQDVALRCDPISGHVSLFWYQQALGQGPEFLTYFQNEAQLDKSGLPSDRFFAERPEGSVSTLKIQRTQQEDSAVYLCASSPQGAYEQYFGPGTRLTVT.

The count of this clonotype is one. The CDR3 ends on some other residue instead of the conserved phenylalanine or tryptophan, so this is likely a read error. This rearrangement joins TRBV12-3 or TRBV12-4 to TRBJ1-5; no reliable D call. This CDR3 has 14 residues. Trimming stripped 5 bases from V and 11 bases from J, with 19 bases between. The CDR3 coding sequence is TGTGCCAGCAGTCAAGGCTCGGCGGTCGTTTCCCAGCATTTA. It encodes CASSQGSAVVSQHL.

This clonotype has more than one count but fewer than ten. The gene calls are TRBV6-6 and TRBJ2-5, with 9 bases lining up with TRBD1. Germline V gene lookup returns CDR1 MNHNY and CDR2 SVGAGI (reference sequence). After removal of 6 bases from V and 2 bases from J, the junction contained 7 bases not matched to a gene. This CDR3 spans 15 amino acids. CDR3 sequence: CASSYTGQGQETQYF. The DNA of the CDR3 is TGTGCCAGCAGCTACACGGGACAGGGTCAAGAGACCCAGTACTTC.

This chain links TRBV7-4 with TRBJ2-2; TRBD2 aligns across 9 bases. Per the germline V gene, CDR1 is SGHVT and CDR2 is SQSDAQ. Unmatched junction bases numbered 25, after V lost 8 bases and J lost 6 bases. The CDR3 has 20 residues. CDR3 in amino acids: CASHSVWASGALGIPGELFF. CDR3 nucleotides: TGTGCCAGCCACTCCGTCTGGGCTAGCGGGGCACTTGGCATCCCCGGGGAGCTGTTTTTT.

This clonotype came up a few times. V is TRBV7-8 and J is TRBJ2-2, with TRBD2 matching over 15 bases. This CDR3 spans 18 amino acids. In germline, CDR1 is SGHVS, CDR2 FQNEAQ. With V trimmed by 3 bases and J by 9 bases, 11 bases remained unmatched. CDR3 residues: CASSLGPGLAGGPRELFF. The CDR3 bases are TGTGCCAGCAGCTTGGGGCCGGGACTAGCGGGGGGACCCCGGGAGCTGTTTTTT.

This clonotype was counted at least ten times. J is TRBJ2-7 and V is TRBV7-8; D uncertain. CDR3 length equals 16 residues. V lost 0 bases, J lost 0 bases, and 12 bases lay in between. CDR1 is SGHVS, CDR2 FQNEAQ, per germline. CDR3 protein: CASSLAPLGSSYEQYF. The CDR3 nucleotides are TGTGCCAGCAGCTTAGCCCCCCTCGGATCCTCCTACGAGCAGTACTTC.

CDR3 DNA: TGTGCCAGCAGTATTGGCCCAGGGACGGGCTACGAGCAGTACTTC. Protein product: CASSIGPGTGYEQYF. The chain has TRBV7-2 and TRBJ2-7; D may be TRBD1 or TRBD2 (5 bases each). V was cut by 6 bases and J by 3 bases, with 18 bases left in between. The CDR3 has 15 amino acids. Germline CDR1 is SGHTA and CDR2 is FQGNSA.

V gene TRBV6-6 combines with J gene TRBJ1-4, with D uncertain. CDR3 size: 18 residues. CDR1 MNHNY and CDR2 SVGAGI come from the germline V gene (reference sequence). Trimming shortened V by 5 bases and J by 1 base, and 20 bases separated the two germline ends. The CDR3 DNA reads TGTGCCAGCAGTCCTTTGCCCCCCGGGGATGGAACTAATGAAAAACTGTTTTTT. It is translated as CASSPLPPGDGTNEKLFF.

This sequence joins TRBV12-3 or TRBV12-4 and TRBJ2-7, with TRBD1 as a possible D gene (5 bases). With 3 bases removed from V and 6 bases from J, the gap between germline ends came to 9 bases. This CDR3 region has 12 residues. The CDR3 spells CASSFQGSEQYF. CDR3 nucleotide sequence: TGTGCCAGCAGTTTTCAGGGATCCGAGCAGTACTTC.

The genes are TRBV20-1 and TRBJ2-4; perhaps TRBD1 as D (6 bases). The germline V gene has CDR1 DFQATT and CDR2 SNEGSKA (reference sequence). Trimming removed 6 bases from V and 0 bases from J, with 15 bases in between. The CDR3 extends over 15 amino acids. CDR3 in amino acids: CSAQQGPLAKNIQYF. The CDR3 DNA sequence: TGCAGTGCCCAACAGGGCCCCTTAGCCAAAAACATTCAGTACTTC.

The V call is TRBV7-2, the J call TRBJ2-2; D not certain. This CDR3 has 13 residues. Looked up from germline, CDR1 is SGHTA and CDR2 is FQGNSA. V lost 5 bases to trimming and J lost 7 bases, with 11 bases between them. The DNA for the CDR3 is TGTGCCAGCAGCCCTGGTAGGGTCGGGGAGCTGTTTTTT. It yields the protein CASSPGRVGELFF.

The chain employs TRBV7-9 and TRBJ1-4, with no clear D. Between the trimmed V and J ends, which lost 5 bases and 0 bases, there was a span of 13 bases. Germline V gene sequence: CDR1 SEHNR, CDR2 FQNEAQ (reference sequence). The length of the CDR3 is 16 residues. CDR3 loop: CASSPTGGATNEKLFF. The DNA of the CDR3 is TGTGCCAGCAGCCCCACTGGAGGAGCAACTAATGAAAAACTGTTTTTT.

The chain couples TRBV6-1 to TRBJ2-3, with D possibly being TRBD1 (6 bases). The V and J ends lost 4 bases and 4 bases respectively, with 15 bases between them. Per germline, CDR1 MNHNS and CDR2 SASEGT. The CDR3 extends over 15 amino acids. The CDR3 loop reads CASSVNWGLPDTQYF. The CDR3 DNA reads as TGTGCCAGCAGTGTGAATTGGGGGCTCCCAGATACGCAGTATTTT.